This T cell receptor beta chain derives from a study of CD8 T cells in ankylosing spondylitis. This clonotype has a count of ten or more. TCRdb re-called the 5' RACE reads with MiXCR, one entry per CDR3 protein. This sample has 180,000 or so distinct CDR3 sequences, with roughly 12% found just once. Sequencing input: blood, either unsorted or a sorted T cell fraction (not recorded which). The sequence derives from a male donor with ankylosing spondylitis or in good health (not recorded which).

The CDR3 sequence is CSAVRSYSYEQYF. CDR3 nucleotide sequence: TGCAGTGCCGTCCGTTCCTACTCCTACGAGCAGTACTTC. V and J are TRBV20-1 and TRBJ2-7; no clear D gene. The CDR3 loop spans 13 amino acids. Germline CDR1 is DFQATT and CDR2 is SNEGSKA (reference sequence). V was shortened by 6 bases and J by 0 bases, with 12 bases between the two germline ends.